A selection of T cell receptor beta chains follows, all from one sample in a study of blood T cell repertoires in COVID-19. Data came from immunoSEQ multiplex PCR; TCRdb stores just in-frame clones and leaves some out. The repertoire has about 120,000 clones, over 75% of them found once; the top ten carry 15% to 20%. Sequencing used peripheral blood. The receptors were gathered from a man aged 60 to 75 with active or convalescent COVID-19. CDR3s include the opening cysteine and the closing phenylalanine or tryptophan. A D gene is named only where the DNA matches it firmly. A row's size may be missing; if present it is once, few, many or a size class.

j_call	d_call	clone_size	v_call	cdr3_aa	cdr3_nt
TRBJ2-5	TRBD2	.	TRBV7-9	CASSPGTSGRETQYF	TGTGCCAGCAGCCCAGGGACTAGCGGGAGAGAGACCCAGTACTTC
TRBJ2-5	TRBD1	.	TRBV23-1	CASSPGQDGNETQYF	TGCGCCAGCAGTCCCGGACAGGATGGGAATGAGACCCAGTACTTC
TRBJ2-5	.	.	TRBV7-7	CASSPGLRMGAQYF	TGTGCCAGCAGCCCGGGACTCAGGATGGGGGCCCAGTACTTC
TRBJ2-2	.	.	TRBV6-2/TRBV6-3	CASSPAGTSSSTGELFF	TGTGCCAGCAGCCCCGCCGGCACTAGTTCTTCCACCGGGGAGCTGTTTTTT
TRBJ2-1	.	.	TRBV6-2/TRBV6-3	CASSYRADNNEQFF	TGTGCCAGCAGTTACAGAGCGGATAACAATGAGCAGTTCTTC
TRBJ2-3	.	.	TRBV7-2	CASSLDRGTDTQYF	TGTGCCAGCAGCTTAGACAGGGGCACAGATACGCAGTATTTT
TRBJ2-3	TRBD1	few	TRBV25-1	CASRRQGAITDTQYF	TGTGCCAGCAGAAGGCAGGGGGCAATAACAGATACGCAGTATTTT
TRBJ2-3	.	once	TRBV7-6	CASSIRSGQSTDTQYF	TGTGCCAGCAGTATAAGGAGCGGGCAGAGCACAGATACGCAGTATTTT
TRBJ1-2	.	.	TRBV30	CAWSVLQGMDYGYTF	TGTGCCTGGAGTGTACTGCAGGGGATGGACTATGGCTACACCTTC
TRBJ1-4	TRBD1	.	TRBV3-1/TRBV3-2	CASSQETGEWWEKLFF	TGTGCCAGCAGCCAAGAGACAGGGGAGTGGTGGGAAAAACTGTTTTTT
TRBJ2-5	TRBD1	.	TRBV5-1	CASSRTGDQETQYF	TGCGCCAGCAGCCGAACAGGGGACCAAGAGACCCAGTACTTC
TRBJ2-1	.	.	TRBV5-5	CASSLQAGAEGNEQFF	TGTGCCAGCAGCCTCCAGGCGGGGGCCGAAGGCAATGAGCAGTTCTTC
TRBJ1-6	TRBD1	.	TRBV11-2	CASSLDLGQGVWSPLHF	TGTGCCAGCAGCTTAGATCTAGGACAGGGGGTATGGTCACCCCTCCACTTT
TRBJ2-1	.	.	TRBV7-9	CASSQLGEQFF	TGTGCCAGCAGTCAACTTGGTGAGCAGTTCTTC
TRBJ2-2	.	.	TRBV6-2/TRBV6-3	CASSYPPQGLWTGELFF	TGTGCCAGCAGTTACCCCCCGCAGGGTCTGTGGACCGGGGAGCTGTTTTTT
TRBJ2-5	TRBD2	few	TRBV4-2	CASSQDGTGGFTTQYF	TGTGCCAGCAGCCAAGATGGGACGGGAGGGTTTACGACCCAGTACTTC
TRBJ1-4	TRBD1	.	TRBV27	CASSSRQGAGEKLFF	TGTGCCAGCAGTTCCCGACAGGGGGCTGGCGAAAAACTGTTTTTT
TRBJ2-5	TRBD1	.	TRBV28	CASSFVRWDRETQYF	TGTGCCAGCAGTTTTGTTCGTTGGGACAGGGAGACCCAGTACTTC
TRBJ2-7	TRBD2	.	TRBV9	CASSVGPIAGPFEQYF	TGTGCCAGCAGCGTAGGACCCATAGCGGGGCCTTTCGAGCAGTACTTC
TRBJ1-6	.	.	TRBV7-2	CASSPLSTRTPLHF	TGTGCCAGCAGCCCATTATCGACTCGAACACCCCTCCACTTT
TRBJ2-1	TRBD1	few	TRBV28	CASSKGGAGGNEQFF	TGTGCCAGCAGCAAGGGTGGGGCAGGGGGTAATGAGCAGTTCTTC
TRBJ2-1	.	.	TRBV27	CASSFREYNEQFF	TGTGCCAGCAGTTTCCGGGAGTACAATGAGCAGTTCTTC
TRBJ2-3	TRBD2	.	TRBV4-2	CASSPTSGSIDTQYF	TGTGCCAGCAGCCCTACTAGCGGGAGCATTGATACGCAGTATTTT
TRBJ2-2	.	.	TRBV6-5	CASSYWTANTGELFF	TGTGCCAGCAGTTACTGGACAGCGAACACCGGGGAGCTGTTTTTT
TRBJ2-2	TRBD1	.	TRBV19	CASRPGTGGAAGELFF	TGTGCCAGTAGGCCAGGGACAGGGGGCGCGGCCGGGGAGCTGTTTTTT
TRBJ2-5	TRBD2	.	TRBV7-2	CASSLNLASGSLETQYF	TGTGCCAGCAGCTTAAATCTGGCTAGCGGGAGTTTGGAGACCCAGTACTTC
TRBJ2-7	.	few	TRBV6-2/TRBV6-3	CASSLRLHRPAEQYF	TGTGCCAGCAGTCTCAGACTTCACAGGCCGGCCGAGCAGTACTTC
TRBJ2-1	TRBD1	.	TRBV7-9	CASSSRDSNEQFF	TGTGCCAGCAGCTCTCGGGACAGCAATGAGCAGTTCTTC
TRBJ2-4	TRBD1	.	TRBV6-5	CASSGTGLAKNIQYF	TGTGCCAGCAGCGGGACAGGGCTAGCCAAAAACATTCAGTACTTC
TRBJ1-5	.	few	TRBV2	CASSEDRVSQPQHF	TGTGCCAGCAGTGAAGACAGGGTCAGTCAGCCCCAGCATTTT
TRBJ2-1	TRBD2	.	TRBV12-5	CASGRTSGSYNEQFF	TGTGCTAGTGGTCGGACTAGCGGCTCCTACAATGAGCAGTTCTTC
TRBJ2-5	TRBD1	.	TRBV2	CASSPGTGGAVQTQYF	TGTGCCAGCAGTCCTGGGACAGGGGGCGCGGTACAGACCCAGTACTTC